These 13 T cell receptor beta chains were all obtained from the same sample, sequenced in a study of regulatory T cells in long-lasting Graves disease (dated by TCRdb to the early 2020s). The sample's time point label is to be understood as: newly diagnosed GD, antithyroid drugs for less than 3 months. For both TCR sequencing and RNA sequencing, RNA was extracted from PBMCs using TRIzol. The library was made by multiplex PCR. Sequencing relied on an Illumina HiSeq 4000. TCR beta libraries were built with iRepertoire HTBI primers and Arm-PCR amplification of CDR3 regions. The public reads were quality trimmed at Q25 with fastp and then assembled into clones with MiXCR by TCRdb, keeping productive beta chains. Duplicate CDR3 protein sequences are folded into a single record with the most common DNA and genes. The sample contains more than 450,000 distinct CDR3 sequences, about 11% of them found a single time. Of the sample, 7.5% to 9% falls within the top ten clones.

This same sample was also part of a study on T cells in Graves' hyperthyroidism and ophthalmopathy.

Material: peripheral blood mononuclear cells (PBMCs), obtained at new diagnosis, from a patient treated with antithyroid drugs. Receptors were obtained from a young woman with Graves disease. Donor details come from another sample of the same person, matched by shared clones.

The chain carries TRBV18 and TRBJ1-1; D possibly corresponds to TRBD1 (5 bases). CDR1 is KGHSH, CDR2 LQKENI, per germline. The CDR3 loop spans 14 amino acids. Trimming pared 3 bases from V and 4 bases from J, leaving 12 bases between. CDR3: CASSPNFGGTEAFF. The CDR3 DNA follows: TGTGCCAGCTCACCTAACTTCGGGGGCACTGAAGCTTTCTTT.

About this clonotype: This clone may be a read error of a much larger clone one base away. The chain recombines TRBV20-1 with TRBJ1-5; 11 bases agree with TRBD1. Germline loops: CDR1 DFQATT, CDR2 SNEGSKA (reference sequence). The CDR3 is 16 amino acids. V shed 8 bases and J 1 base; nucleotides not matched to a gene: 10. The CDR3 DNA reads as TGCAGTACTACGAGGACAGGGGGCTTGAGCAATCAGCCCCAGCATTTT. Amino acid sequence: CSTTRTGGLSNQPQHF.

This clonotype was detected many times. The chain couples TRBV6-1 to TRBJ2-7; TRBD2 might be the D (6 bases). Per germline, CDR1 MNHNS and CDR2 SASEGT. Trimming took 1 base from V and 1 from J, leaving 11 bases between them. The CDR3 loop spans 15 amino acids. The CDR3 spells CASSEVVLASYEQYF. The DNA of the CDR3 is TGTGCCAGCAGTGAAGTCGTCCTAGCGTCCTACGAGCAGTACTTC.

In this sample, this clonotype turned up a few times. The rearrangement joins TRBV20-1 to TRBJ2-5; 13 bases align to TRBD2. Trimming removed 0 bases from V and 5 bases from J; junction bases left unmatched: 6. CDR1 and CDR2 (germline): DFQATT, SNEGSKA (reference sequence). This CDR3 spans 16 amino acids. This CDR3 is CSARERTSGSWETQYF. The DNA of the CDR3 is TGCAGTGCTAGAGAACGGACTAGCGGGAGTTGGGAGACCCAGTACTTC.

The chain uses TRBV5-1 and TRBJ1-4; D is uncertain. The CDR3 covers 16 residues. Germline lookup yields CDR1 SGHRS and CDR2 YFSETQ. Trimming shortened V by 4 bases and J by 0 bases, and 13 bases separated the two germline ends. CDR3 bases: TGCGCCAGCAGCCCCTCGGGAGACTCAACTAATGAAAAACTGTTTTTT. It encodes CASSPSGDSTNEKLFF.

In this sample, this clonotype turned up many times. The chain is built from TRBV7-2 and TRBJ2-7; possibly TRBD1 for D (6 bases). Per the germline V gene, CDR1 is SGHTA and CDR2 is FQGNSA. V gave up 1 base and J gave up 3 bases, with 13 bases separating them. The CDR3 is 15 residues long. CDR3 nucleotide sequence: TGTGCCAGCAGCTTAGGACGGGACATACACTACGAGCAGTACTTC. This translates into CASSLGRDIHYEQYF.

In this sample, this clonotype turned up a few times. The rearrangement joins TRBV20-1 to TRBJ1-1; no reliable D call. The ends were cut back, 2 bases at V and 5 bases at J, with 15 bases in the middle. Germline loops: CDR1 DFQATT, CDR2 SNEGSKA (reference sequence). This CDR3 contains 14 residues. The CDR3 here is CSARPRTAETEAFF. CDR3 coding DNA: TGCAGTGCTAGACCCAGGACTGCGGAAACTGAAGCTTTCTTT.

Of note for this clonotype: A much larger clone is a single base away; this may be a read error. The chain carries TRBV7-9 and TRBJ1-1; the D gene is possibly TRBD1 (5 bases). The CDR3 totals 15 residues. Germline CDR1 and CDR2: SEHNR and FQNEAQ (reference sequence). Trimming stripped 4 bases from V and 4 bases from J, with 16 bases between. Here the CDR3 DNA reads TGTGCCAGCAGCTCCCTTGAGGGGATAGTCACTGAAGCTTTCTTT. As protein: CASSSLEGIVTEAFF.

The sample holds many counts of this clonotype. The genes are TRBV20-1 and TRBJ1-1; unclear D gene. Between the trimmed V and J ends, which lost 0 bases and 3 bases, there was a span of 11 bases. CDR1 is DFQATT and CDR2 is SNEGSKA in the germline V gene (reference sequence). This CDR3 spans 14 amino acids. The CDR3, as DNA: TGCAGTGCTAGAGATAGGACCCGCGACACTGAAGCTTTCTTT. As protein: CSARDRTRDTEAFF.

As concerns this clonotype: A read error may be the cause here, since a much bigger clone is one base away. The chain is built from TRBV2 and TRBJ2-5; 10 bases align to TRBD2. V lost 8 bases to trimming and J lost 5 bases; unmatched junction nucleotides: 17. The V gene's germline CDR1 is SNHLY and CDR2 FYNNEI. This CDR3 has 17 amino acids. This CDR3 is CASGEGKGLARQETQYF. The CDR3 nucleotides read TGTGCCAGCGGCGAAGGAAAGGGACTAGCGAGACAGGAGACCCAGTACTTC.

Worth noting for this clonotype: This sequence may be a read error, since a much larger clone differs from it by one base. The chain links TRBV24-1 to TRBJ1-4; D remains unclear. Germline lookup yields CDR1 KGHDR and CDR2 SFDVKD. The ends were cut back, 2 bases at V and 8 bases at J, with 14 bases in the middle. The CDR3 runs 15 residues. The CDR3 nucleotides are TGTGCCACCAGTGATTCCGTCCGAGGTTTCGAAAAACTGTTTTTT. Translated, it gives CATSDSVRGFEKLFF.

At least ten counts were recorded for this clonotype. Here the CDR3 reads CAVLRAYNEQFF. CDR3 coding DNA: TGTGCCGTATTGCGGGCCTACAATGAGCAGTTCTTC. This chain uses TRBV7-9 with TRBJ2-1, with a weak D call TRBD2 (5 bases). There are 12 residues in the CDR3. The V gene lost 11 bases and the J gene lost 2 bases, with 10 bases spanning the gap. Germline V gene lookup returns CDR1 SEHNR and CDR2 FQNEAQ (reference sequence).

The sample holds one count of this clonotype. The genes are TRBV20-1 and TRBJ2-3; 8 positions agree with TRBD2. This CDR3 has 15 residues. Germline CDR1 reads DFQATT; CDR2 reads SNEGSKA (reference sequence). The junction had 13 bases not matched to a gene; V was cut back by 5 bases and J by 6 bases. CDR3: CSASRVAGPFDTQYF. The CDR3 DNA is TGCAGTGCTTCCCGGGTAGCGGGGCCGTTTGATACGCAGTATTTT.